This TCR beta chain was identified in a study of blood T cell repertoires in COVID-19. About the research overall: Some COVID-19 samples were acute and others convalescent; all came from the United States, Italy and Spain.

This clone was recorded once. Per the study methods: Amplifying reference gene primers gave estimates of nucleated cell counts. Using immunoSEQ multiplex PCR, the repertoire was profiled, and TCRdb retains in-frame clones only, with some absent. V and J calls and clone size come straight from that table; D and trimming were deduced from the DNA. The repertoire includes around 100,000 clones, 80% to 90% of them detected once, and about 30% sits in the top ten. The V end was cut by 3 bases, the J end by 2 bases, with 14 bases between. This CDR3 contains 15 residues. Germline V gene lookup returns CDR1 SGHDN and CDR2 FVKESK.

The receptor was isolated from a woman older than 75 with acute or convalescent COVID-19. This chain uses TRBV14 with TRBJ2-7; D call uncertain. The sequencing sample was made of peripheral blood. The CDR3 reads CASSQRIAVPYEQYF. The CDR3, as DNA: TGTGCCAGCAGCCAGAGGATAGCCGTGCCCTACGAGCAGTACTTC.